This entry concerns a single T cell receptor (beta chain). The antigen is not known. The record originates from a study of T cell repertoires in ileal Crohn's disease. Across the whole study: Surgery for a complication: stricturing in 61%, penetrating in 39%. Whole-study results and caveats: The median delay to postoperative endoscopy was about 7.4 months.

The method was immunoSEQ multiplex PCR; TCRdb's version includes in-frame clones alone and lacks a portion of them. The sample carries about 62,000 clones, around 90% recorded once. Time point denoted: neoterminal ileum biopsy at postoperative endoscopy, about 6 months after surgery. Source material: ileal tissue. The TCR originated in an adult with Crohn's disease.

The CDR3 bases are TGCGCCAGCAGCCGACAGGCCTTAAACACTGAAGCTTTCTTT. Its translation is CASSRQALNTEAFF. This chain uses TRBV5-1 with TRBJ1-1; the D gene is possibly TRBD1 (6 bases). Germline V gene data show CDR1 as SGHRS and CDR2 as YFSETQ. V was clipped by 4 bases and J by 2 bases, with 12 bases between them. The CDR3 loop spans 14 amino acids.